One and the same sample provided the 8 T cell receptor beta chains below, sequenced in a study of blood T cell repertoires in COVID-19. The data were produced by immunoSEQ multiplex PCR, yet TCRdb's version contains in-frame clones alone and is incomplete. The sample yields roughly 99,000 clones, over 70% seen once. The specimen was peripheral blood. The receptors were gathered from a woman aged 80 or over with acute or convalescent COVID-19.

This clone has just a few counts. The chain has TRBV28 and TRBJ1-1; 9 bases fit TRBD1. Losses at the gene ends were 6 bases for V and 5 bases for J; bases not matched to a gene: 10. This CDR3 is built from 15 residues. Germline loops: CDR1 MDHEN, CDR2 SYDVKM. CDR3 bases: TGTGCCAGCAGGGAACAGGGGGCGCTGAGAACTGAAGCTTTCTTT. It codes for CASREQGALRTEAFF. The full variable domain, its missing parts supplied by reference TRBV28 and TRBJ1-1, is DVKVTQSSRYLVKRTGEKVFLECVQDMDHENMFWYRQDPGLGLRLIYFSYDVKMKEKGDIPEGYSVSREKKERFSLILESASTNQTSMYLCASREQGALRTEAFFGQGTRLTVV.

CDR3 nucleotide sequence: TGTGCCAGCAGTCCATTCTCCGGGACAGGGAGATTTACTGAAGCTTTCTTT. As protein: CASSPFSGTGRFTEAFF. The chain employs TRBV6-6 and TRBJ1-1, with 9 bases that match TRBD1. J was trimmed by 5 bases and V by 5 bases; bases with no gene match: 15. Germline V CDR1 and CDR2: MNHNY, SVGAGI (reference sequence). This CDR3 is built from 17 residues.

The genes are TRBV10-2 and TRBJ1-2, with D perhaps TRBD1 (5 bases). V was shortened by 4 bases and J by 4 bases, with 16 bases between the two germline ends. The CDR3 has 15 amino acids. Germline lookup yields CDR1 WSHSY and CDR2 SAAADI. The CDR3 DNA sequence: TGCGCCAGCAGTGCTAACGACAGAAAGTTCTATGGCTACACCTTC. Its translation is CASSANDRKFYGYTF.

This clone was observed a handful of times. This chain's CDR3 is CASSLGAGGTGEAFF. CDR3 bases: TGTGCCAGCAGTTTAGGAGCAGGGGGCACGGGGGAAGCTTTCTTT. This chain uses TRBV28 with TRBJ1-1; 8 nucleotides line up with TRBD1. V gave up 2 bases and J gave up 8 bases; unmatched junction bases: 10. Germline V gives CDR1 MDHEN, CDR2 SYDVKM. The length of the CDR3 is 15 residues.

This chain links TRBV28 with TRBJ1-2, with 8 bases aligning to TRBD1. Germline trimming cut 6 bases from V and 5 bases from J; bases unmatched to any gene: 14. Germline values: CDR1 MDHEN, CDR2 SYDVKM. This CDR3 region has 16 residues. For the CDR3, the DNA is TGTGCCAGCAGCTCCATAACCGGGACAGGAATTTATGGCTACACCTTC. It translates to CASSSITGTGIYGYTF.

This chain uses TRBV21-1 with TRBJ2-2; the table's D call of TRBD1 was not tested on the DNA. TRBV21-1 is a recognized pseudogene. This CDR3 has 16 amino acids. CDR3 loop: CASSKAPGQGTGELFF. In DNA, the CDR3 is TGTGCCAGCAGCAAAGCGCCGGGACAGGGGACCGGGGAGCTGTTTTTT.

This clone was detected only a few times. DNA for the CDR3: TGTGCCAGTAGACCACCTAGCGGGGGGGCTCAGGAGCTGTTTTTT. Residues: CASRPPSGGAQELFF. This chain links TRBV19 with TRBJ2-2; 12 bases map to TRBD2. Germline V gene sequence: CDR1 LNHDA, CDR2 SQIVND (reference sequence). With 6 bases clipped from V and 10 bases from J, the junction kept 9 bases outside the gene matches. The CDR3 is made up of 15 amino acids.

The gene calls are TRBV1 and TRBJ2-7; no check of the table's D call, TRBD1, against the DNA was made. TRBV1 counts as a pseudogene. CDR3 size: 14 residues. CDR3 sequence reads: CTSGRTGLFYEQYF. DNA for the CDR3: TGCACCAGCGGGAGGACAGGGCTTTTCTACGAGCAGTACTTC.